This T cell receptor (beta chain) is from a study of cytomegalovirus exposure and HLA in healthy donors. Study-level results: Fewer than 200 TCR beta chains were listed as cytomegalovirus-associated. Both high specificity and high sensitivity reportedly marked the classifier's diagnosis of cytomegalovirus status.

This CDR3 spans 15 amino acids. Per the germline V gene, CDR1 is MNHEY and CDR2 is SVGAGI. Trimming pared 2 bases from V and 4 bases from J, leaving 14 bases between. About this clone itself: What it binds is not known.

Primers included in the PCR were 60 Vbeta and 13 Jbeta primers. TCRdb's table, derived via immunoSEQ multiplex PCR, lists solely in-frame clones and lacks some. The data hold some 200,000 clones, with approximately 88% observed a single time. V is TRBV6-5 and J is TRBJ1-2; D is unresolved. This sequence was found in a woman between 50 and 59 years old in good health and CMV-seropositive. The sample consisted of PBMCs. CDR3 amino acids: CASSYDGVGSYGYTF. The CDR3 bases are TGTGCCAGCAGTTACGACGGGGTAGGGAGCTATGGCTACACCTTC.